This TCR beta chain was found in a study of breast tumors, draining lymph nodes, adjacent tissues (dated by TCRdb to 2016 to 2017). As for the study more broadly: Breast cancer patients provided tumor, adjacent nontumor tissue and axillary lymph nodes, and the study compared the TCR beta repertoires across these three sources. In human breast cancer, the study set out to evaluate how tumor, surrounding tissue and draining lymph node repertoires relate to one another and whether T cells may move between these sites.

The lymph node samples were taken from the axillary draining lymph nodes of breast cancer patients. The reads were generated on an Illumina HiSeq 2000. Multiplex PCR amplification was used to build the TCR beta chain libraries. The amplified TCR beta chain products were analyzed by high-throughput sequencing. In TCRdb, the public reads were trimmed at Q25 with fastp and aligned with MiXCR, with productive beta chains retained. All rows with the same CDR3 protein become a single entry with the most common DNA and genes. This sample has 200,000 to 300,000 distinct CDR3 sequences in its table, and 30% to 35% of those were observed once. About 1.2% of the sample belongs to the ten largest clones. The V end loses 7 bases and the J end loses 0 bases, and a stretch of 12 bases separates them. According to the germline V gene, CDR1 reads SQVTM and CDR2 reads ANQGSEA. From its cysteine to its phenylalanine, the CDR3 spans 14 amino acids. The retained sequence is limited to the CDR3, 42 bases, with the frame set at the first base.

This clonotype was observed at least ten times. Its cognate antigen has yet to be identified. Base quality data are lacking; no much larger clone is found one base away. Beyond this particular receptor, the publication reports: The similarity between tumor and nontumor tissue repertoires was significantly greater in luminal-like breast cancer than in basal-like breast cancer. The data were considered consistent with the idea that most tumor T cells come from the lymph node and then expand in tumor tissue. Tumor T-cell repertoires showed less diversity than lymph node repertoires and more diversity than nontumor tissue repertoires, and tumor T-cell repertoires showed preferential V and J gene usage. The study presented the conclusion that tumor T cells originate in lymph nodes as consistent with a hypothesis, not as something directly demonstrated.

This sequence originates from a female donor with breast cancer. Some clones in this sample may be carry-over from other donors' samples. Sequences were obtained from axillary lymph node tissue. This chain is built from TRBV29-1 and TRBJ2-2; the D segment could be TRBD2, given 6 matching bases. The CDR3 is CSAGTAANTGELFF. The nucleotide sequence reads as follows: TGCAGCGCTGGGACTGCAGCGAACACCGGGGAGCTGTTTTTT.